This TCR beta chain was found in a study of cytomegalovirus exposure and HLA in healthy donors. PCR involved 60 Vbeta and 13 Jbeta primers. TCRdb's copy holds only in-frame clones and misses some; the assay was immunoSEQ multiplex PCR. Counted here are tens of thousands of clones, about 72% occurring once; the ten biggest clones make up 20% to 25%. This clone was observed once. Though probably carrying unrecorded immune exposures, donors were nominally healthy at sampling. The clonotype was recovered from a man between 50 and 59 years old in good health and CMV-seropositive. Material for sequencing was PBMCs.

CDR3 in amino acids: CASSYLGGTGNEQFF. The CDR3 coding sequence is TGTGCCAGCAGTTACCTGGGGGGGACAGGGAATGAGCAGTTCTTC. The V call is TRBV6-5, the J call TRBJ2-1, with TRBD1 matching over 9 bases. CDR1 is MNHEY, CDR2 SVGAGI, per germline. The CDR3 runs to 15 residues. V lost 2 bases and J lost 7; bases outside the gene matches: 6.